This T cell receptor beta chain was recorded in a study of blood T cell repertoires in COVID-19. In the study overall: COVID-19 samples, acute and convalescent, were from the United States, Italy and Spain. PBMCs, B-cell-depleted T cells, or T cells were the source of the cDNA or gDNA that made up the material.

Authors' analysis steps: Reference gene primers were amplified, and this amplification served to estimate nucleated cell counts. TCRdb keeps only in-frame clones here, not all; method: immunoSEQ multiplex PCR. That table gives V, J and clone size, and the DNA gave D and trimming. Found here are under 300,000 clones, about 84% of them singletons; the top ten hold roughly 12%. CDR3 size: 16 residues. V dropped 2 bases and J dropped 5; count of bases not matched to a gene: 6. Germline V gene lookup returns CDR1 LGHNA and CDR2 YSLEER. This clone was counted between two and nine times. The TCR originated in a man older than 75 with acute or convalescent COVID-19. What was sequenced was peripheral blood. The chain combines TRBV4-3 with TRBJ1-1; 12 positions match TRBD1. Here the CDR3 reads CASSQRGGQGATEAFF. The CDR3 bases are TGCGCCAGCAGCCAAAGGGGGGGACAGGGGGCGACTGAAGCTTTCTTT.